These T cell receptor beta chains were read from a single sample in a study of cytomegalovirus exposure and HLA in healthy donors. Measured with immunoSEQ multiplex PCR; TCRdb has only the in-frame clones, and not every one. In the table there are over 150,000 clones, 85% of which are singletons. The sequenced material came from PBMCs. These receptors came from a man aged 18 to 29 in good health and CMV-seropositive. The CDR3 runs from the conserved cysteine through the conserved F or W. Each record gives: V gene, clone size, J gene, D gene, CDR3 protein, CDR3 DNA. A D gene is named only where the DNA matches it firmly. Clone size is given for some rows only: seen once, a few or many times, or a class if the clone is expanded.

TRBV28	NA	TRBJ2-2	TRBD2	CASSLWGQGLAGGNTGELFF	TGTGCCAGCAGTTTATGGGGACAAGGACTAGCGGGGGGGAACACCGGGGAGCTGTTTTTT
TRBV4-1	NA	TRBJ2-1	NA	CASSQTSGLGDNEQFF	TGCGCCAGCAGCCAAACCTCAGGGCTTGGGGACAATGAGCAGTTCTTC
TRBV7-6	NA	TRBJ2-2	TRBD2	CASSFPTSGGTGELFF	TGTGCCAGCAGCTTTCCCACTAGCGGGGGAACCGGGGAGCTGTTTTTT
TRBV27	few	TRBJ2-5	NA	CASSPYDRTQGETQYF	TGTGCCAGCAGTCCTTATGACAGGACCCAAGGGGAGACCCAGTACTTC
TRBV10-1	once	TRBJ2-6	NA	CASSVVEGANVLTF	TGCGCCAGCAGTGTAGTAGAGGGGGCCAACGTCCTGACTTTC
TRBV5-1	NA	TRBJ1-1	TRBD1	CASSSLGQGNTEAFF	TGCGCCAGCAGCTCTTTAGGACAGGGGAACACTGAAGCTTTCTTT
TRBV11-3	NA	TRBJ2-7	NA	CASSLDQVSEQYF	TGTGCCAGCAGCTTAGATCAGGTATCCGAGCAGTACTTC
TRBV6-1	NA	TRBJ1-5	TRBD1	CASSTERQGNQPQHF	TGTGCCAGCAGTACCGAACGACAGGGAAATCAGCCCCAGCATTTT
TRBV6-1	NA	TRBJ1-5	TRBD1	CASRGQGGMNQPQHF	TGTGCCAGCAGAGGACAGGGGGGCATGAATCAGCCCCAGCATTTT
TRBV9	NA	TRBJ2-1	TRBD1	CASSVVGTDYNEQFF	TGTGCCAGCAGCGTAGTCGGGACAGACTACAATGAGCAGTTCTTC
TRBV13	NA	TRBJ2-7	NA	CASSLGGEAYEQYF	TGTGCCAGCAGCTTAGGGGGAGAGGCTTACGAGCAGTACTTC
TRBV9	NA	TRBJ1-6	NA	CASSVFINSPLHF	TGTGCCAGCAGCGTCTTTATTAATTCACCCCTCCACTTT
TRBV11-2	NA	TRBJ2-5	NA	CASSPSPEETQYF	TGTGCCAGCAGCCCGAGCCCGGAAGAGACCCAGTACTTC
TRBV6-1	NA	TRBJ2-7	TRBD1	CASARDRSYEQYF	TGTGCCAGCGCCCGGGACAGGTCCTACGAGCAGTACTTC
TRBV9	NA	TRBJ2-5	TRBD2	CASSPEGRGETQYF	TGTGCCAGCAGCCCCGAGGGGCGGGGGGAGACCCAGTACTTC
TRBV28	NA	TRBJ2-3	TRBD1	CASSTPDRFTDTQYF	TGTGCCAGCAGTACCCCGGACAGGTTCACAGATACGCAGTATTTT
TRBV28	NA	TRBJ1-4	NA	CATSGVANEKLFF	TGTGCCACCTCAGGGGTAGCTAATGAAAAACTGTTTTTT
TRBV5-4	NA	TRBJ1-1	NA	CASSLVLSTEAFF	TGTGCCAGCAGCCTGGTTCTCAGCACTGAAGCTTTCTTT
TRBV7-9	once	TRBJ1-5	NA	CASSIEGGGGQPQHF	TGTGCCAGCAGTATCGAGGGGGGGGGCGGCCAGCCCCAGCATTTT
TRBV6-4	few	TRBJ2-3	NA	CASSDSGERDTQYF	TGTGCCAGCAGTGACTCGGGCGAGCGGGATACGCAGTATTTT
TRBV6-5	NA	TRBJ2-7	NA	CASSPPGSEYEQYF	TGTGCCAGCAGTCCCCCCGGGTCGGAATACGAGCAGTACTTC
TRBV28	NA	TRBJ2-7	NA	CASSVTTNEQYF	TGTGCCAGCAGTGTGACTACCAACGAGCAGTACTTC
TRBV4-2	NA	TRBJ2-3	TRBD2	CASSRKLAGDTDTQYF	TGTGCCAGCAGCCGAAAGTTAGCGGGGGACACAGATACGCAGTATTTT
TRBV28	few	TRBJ1-2	TRBD1	CASSLSGTGRWDGYTF	TGTGCCAGCAGTTTGTCGGGGACAGGACGATGGGATGGCTACACCTTC
TRBV6-6	NA	TRBJ1-2	NA	CASSYTGNYGYTF	TGTGCCAGCAGTTACACGGGTAACTATGGCTACACCTTC
TRBV5-4	NA	TRBJ1-2	TRBD1	CASSSGTGVEGYTF	TGTGCCAGCAGCTCCGGGACAGGGGTGGAGGGCTACACCTTC
TRBV30	NA	TRBJ1-4	TRBD1	CAWSPQGALNLFF	TGTGCCTGGAGTCCACAGGGGGCCTTGAACCTGTTTTTT
TRBV28	NA	TRBJ2-3	NA	CASSLPARTQYF	TGTGCCAGCAGCCTACCCGCTCGAACGCAGTATTTT
TRBV5-1	NA	TRBJ2-3	TRBD2	CASSLGRGGPDTQYF	TGCGCCAGCAGCTTAGGACGGGGGGGCCCAGATACGCAGTATTTT
TRBV7-6	NA	TRBJ2-3	TRBD2	CASSWTSGKADTQYF	TGTGCCAGCAGCTGGACTAGCGGGAAGGCAGATACGCAGTATTTT
TRBV27	NA	TRBJ2-7	NA	CASSLGPTYEQYF	TGTGCCAGCAGTTTAGGCCCAACCTACGAGCAGTACTTC
TRBV28	NA	TRBJ1-2	TRBD1	CASSLGAGGYGYTF	TGTGCCAGCAGTTTAGGGGCAGGGGGCTATGGCTACACCTTC
TRBV7-3	NA	TRBJ2-2	TRBD2	CASRPGTSGTGELFF	TGTGCCAGCAGACCCGGGACTAGCGGTACCGGGGAGCTGTTTTTT
TRBV6-5	NA	TRBJ2-7	NA	CASSSQAGSYEQYF	TGTGCCAGCAGTTCGCAGGCTGGCTCCTACGAGCAGTACTTC
TRBV5-1	NA	TRBJ2-7	NA	CASRGETEVVTYEQYF	TGCGCCAGCAGAGGAGAAACGGAGGTAGTAACCTACGAGCAGTACTTC
TRBV9	NA	TRBJ2-1	TRBD2	CASSTGLAGASNYNEQFF	TGTGCCAGCAGCACCGGACTAGCGGGAGCTTCTAACTACAATGAGCAGTTCTTC
TRBV5-1	once	TRBJ2-3	TRBD2	CASSTGTSGSADTQYF	TGCGCCAGCAGCACCGGGACTAGCGGGAGCGCAGATACGCAGTATTTT
TRBV14	few	TRBJ2-4	TRBD2	CASSPGTRNGIQYF	TGTGCCAGCAGCCCCGGGACTAGGAATGGCATTCAGTACTTC
TRBV4-1	NA	TRBJ1-2	NA	CASSQEVHESFGYTF	TGCGCCAGCAGCCAAGAAGTTCACGAGTCCTTTGGCTACACCTTC
TRBV5-1	NA	TRBJ2-7	TRBD1	CASGKPGQGPSYEQYF	TGCGCCAGTGGAAAACCTGGACAGGGGCCCTCCTACGAGCAGTACTTC
TRBV6-5	NA	TRBJ1-1	TRBD1	CASSYGQGDTEAFF	TGTGCCAGCAGTTACGGACAGGGGGACACTGAAGCTTTCTTT
TRBV27	NA	TRBJ2-1	NA	CASTMSSVSYNEQFF	TGTGCCAGCACAATGAGCAGCGTATCCTACAATGAGCAGTTCTTC
TRBV27	NA	TRBJ2-3	TRBD2	CASAPGTTTLDTQYF	TGTGCCAGCGCGCCGGGGACTACTACGCTAGATACGCAGTATTTT
TRBV7-8	NA	TRBJ1-4	NA	CASLPLTRDNEKLFF	TGTGCCAGCCTCCCTTTAACCCGGGATAATGAAAAACTGTTTTTT
TRBV30	few	TRBJ2-2	TRBD1	CAWRGTGGIGELFF	TGTGCCTGGAGAGGGACAGGAGGAATCGGGGAGCTGTTTTTT